The rows below give T cell receptor beta chains drawn from one sample of a study of T cells in Graves' hyperthyroidism and ophthalmopathy. MiXCR was run by TCRdb on the multiplex PCR reads, yielding one entry per CDR3 protein. This sample has some 620,000 distinct CDR3 sequences, with about 16% found just once. The sample consisted of blood. Every receptor here comes from a woman aged 25 to 39 with Graves' hyperthyroidism. CDR3s include the opening cysteine and the closing phenylalanine or tryptophan. Fields, in order: V gene, clone size, D gene, J gene, CDR3 protein, CDR3 DNA. The D gene is left open where the match is weak. A row's size may be missing; if present it is once, few, many or a size class.

v_gene: TRBV6-4
abundance: NA
d_gene: TRBD1
j_gene: TRBJ2-4
CDR3aa: CARTPGQTNIQYF
CDR3nt: TGTGCCCGAACCCCGGGACAGACAAACATTCAGTACTTC

v_gene: TRBV7-2
abundance: few
d_gene: TRBD1
j_gene: TRBJ2-7
CDR3aa: CASSFGTGTHEQYF
CDR3nt: TGTGCCAGCAGCTTCGGGACAGGGACCCACGAGCAGTACTTC

v_gene: TRBV6-2/TRBV6-3
abundance: NA
d_gene: NA
j_gene: TRBJ2-7
CDR3aa: CASSYGGWYEQYF
CDR3nt: TGTGCCAGCAGTTACGGGGGATGGTACGAGCAGTACTTC

v_gene: TRBV12-3/TRBV12-4
abundance: many
d_gene: TRBD2
j_gene: TRBJ2-7
CDR3aa: CASSSGLGTYEQYF
CDR3nt: TGTGCCAGCAGTTCCGGACTAGGGACCTACGAGCAGTACTTC

v_gene: TRBV30
abundance: few
d_gene: TRBD2
j_gene: TRBJ2-1
CDR3aa: CAWGLAGNYNEQFF
CDR3nt: TGTGCCTGGGGACTAGCGGGAAACTACAATGAGCAGTTCTTC

v_gene: TRBV11-2
abundance: many
d_gene: NA
j_gene: TRBJ2-1
CDR3aa: CASSSFWYNEQFF
CDR3nt: TGTGCCAGCAGCTCATTCTGGTACAATGAGCAGTTCTTC

v_gene: TRBV6-2/TRBV6-3
abundance: few
d_gene: TRBD1
j_gene: TRBJ2-7
CDR3aa: CASSRTGTGAYEQYF
CDR3nt: TGTGCCAGCAGCCGGACCGGGACAGGCGCCTACGAGCAGTACTTC

v_gene: TRBV2
abundance: many
d_gene: NA
j_gene: TRBJ1-1
CDR3aa: CASIEPGATEAFF
CDR3nt: TGTGCCAGCATCGAGCCAGGGGCCACTGAAGCTTTCTTT

v_gene: TRBV6-1
abundance: many
d_gene: NA
j_gene: TRBJ1-1
CDR3aa: CASSEGRQAFF
CDR3nt: TGTGCCAGCAGTGAAGGGCGGCAAGCTTTCTTT

v_gene: TRBV5-1
abundance: NA
d_gene: NA
j_gene: TRBJ1-2
CDR3aa: CASSLHGARLRRGYTF
CDR3nt: TGCGCCAGCAGCTTGCATGGGGCGCGACTTCGTAGAGGCTACACCTTC

v_gene: TRBV12-5
abundance: many
d_gene: NA
j_gene: TRBJ2-1
CDR3aa: CASGSTLRVHEQFF
CDR3nt: TGTGCTAGTGGTTCCACACTAAGGGTCCATGAGCAGTTCTTC

v_gene: TRBV3-1
abundance: many
d_gene: NA
j_gene: TRBJ2-1
CDR3aa: CASSQDTPRTNEQFF
CDR3nt: TGTGCCAGCAGCCAAGATACTCCTAGGACTAATGAGCAGTTCTTC

v_gene: TRBV5-1
abundance: few
d_gene: NA
j_gene: TRBJ2-1
CDR3aa: CASSLYPRDNEQFF
CDR3nt: TGCGCCAGCAGCTTGTACCCGAGAGACAATGAGCAGTTCTTC

v_gene: TRBV29-1
abundance: NA
d_gene: NA
j_gene: TRBJ2-2
CDR3aa: CSVEGVGELFF
CDR3nt: TGCAGCGTTGAGGGCGTCGGGGAGCTGTTTTTT

v_gene: TRBV19
abundance: few
d_gene: NA
j_gene: TRBJ2-1
CDR3aa: CASSSRAPPDNEQFF
CDR3nt: TGTGCCAGTAGTTCCAGGGCCCCGCCAGACAATGAGCAGTTCTTC

v_gene: TRBV29-1
abundance: many
d_gene: TRBD2
j_gene: TRBJ2-3
CDR3aa: CSVVGGRGTDTQYF
CDR3nt: TGCAGCGTTGTAGGCGGGAGGGGCACAGATACGCAGTATTTT

v_gene: TRBV7-2
abundance: many
d_gene: TRBD2
j_gene: TRBJ2-7
CDR3aa: CASSQEPGLAGGGQYF
CDR3nt: TGTGCCAGCAGCCAAGAGCCGGGACTAGCGGGAGGTGGGCAGTACTTC

v_gene: TRBV15
abundance: many
d_gene: NA
j_gene: TRBJ1-5
CDR3aa: CATGQGYNQPQHF
CDR3nt: TGTGCCACCGGGCAGGGCTACAATCAGCCCCAGCATTTT

v_gene: TRBV19
abundance: few
d_gene: TRBD1
j_gene: TRBJ1-2
CDR3aa: CASSTPTGENYGYTF
CDR3nt: TGTGCCAGTAGTACCCCGACAGGGGAGAACTATGGCTACACCTTC

v_gene: TRBV20-1
abundance: many
d_gene: NA
j_gene: TRBJ2-3
CDR3aa: CSAREAYTDTQYF
CDR3nt: TGCAGTGCTAGAGAAGCGTACACAGATACGCAGTATTTT

v_gene: TRBV6-1
abundance: few
d_gene: NA
j_gene: TRBJ1-5
CDR3aa: CASGSLGQPQHF
CDR3nt: TGTGCCAGCGGGAGTCTGGGTCAGCCCCAGCATTTT

v_gene: TRBV3-1
abundance: NA
d_gene: NA
j_gene: TRBJ1-3
CDR3aa: CASSQDAGLSGITIYF
CDR3nt: TGTGCCAGCAGCCAGGATGCAGGCCTCTCTGGAATCACCATATATTTT

v_gene: TRBV19
abundance: few
d_gene: NA
j_gene: TRBJ1-5
CDR3aa: CASTPFWRRGDSNQPQHF
CDR3nt: TGTGCCAGTACCCCTTTTTGGAGGCGAGGTGATAGCAATCAGCCCCAGCATTTT

v_gene: TRBV11-2
abundance: many
d_gene: TRBD1
j_gene: TRBJ1-1
CDR3aa: CASSFNRGVTEAFF
CDR3nt: TGTGCCAGCAGCTTTAACAGGGGAGTCACTGAAGCTTTCTTT

v_gene: TRBV5-4
abundance: NA
d_gene: NA
j_gene: TRBJ2-7
CDR3aa: CASSGGGDGSYEQYF
CDR3nt: TGTGCCAGCAGCGGGGGTGGGGACGGCTCCTACGAGCAGTACTTC

v_gene: TRBV9
abundance: once
d_gene: NA
j_gene: TRBJ2-4
CDR3aa: CASSADEGNIQYF
CDR3nt: TGTGCCAGCAGCGCTGATGAGGGGAACATTCAGTACTTC

v_gene: TRBV12-3/TRBV12-4
abundance: few
d_gene: NA
j_gene: TRBJ1-4
CDR3aa: CASSASTGVLVEKLFF
CDR3nt: TGTGCCAGCAGTGCCTCAACAGGCGTACTCGTAGAAAAACTGTTTTTT

v_gene: TRBV28
abundance: NA
d_gene: NA
j_gene: TRBJ1-1
CDR3aa: CASSSHLRLRNTEAFF
CDR3nt: TGTGCCAGCAGTTCCCACCTCAGATTGCGGAACACTGAAGCTTTCTTT

v_gene: TRBV19
abundance: many
d_gene: TRBD1
j_gene: TRBJ1-1
CDR3aa: CASSIAGGSWNTEAFF
CDR3nt: TGTGCCAGTAGTATAGCAGGGGGAAGCTGGAACACTGAAGCTTTCTTT

v_gene: TRBV10-1
abundance: NA
d_gene: TRBD1
j_gene: TRBJ2-1
CDR3aa: CASAPGQWAGSTAYNEQFF
CDR3nt: TGCGCCAGCGCGCCGGGACAGTGGGCTGGTTCCACCGCCTACAATGAGCAGTTCTTC

v_gene: TRBV12-3/TRBV12-4
abundance: many
d_gene: NA
j_gene: TRBJ2-1
CDR3aa: CASSFPPLEFNEQFF
CDR3nt: TGTGCCAGCAGTTTCCCTCCCCTGGAATTCAATGAGCAGTTCTTC

v_gene: TRBV19
abundance: NA
d_gene: TRBD1
j_gene: TRBJ2-7
CDR3aa: CASSTGQGWYEQYF
CDR3nt: TGTGCCAGTAGTACGGGACAGGGCTGGTACGAGCAGTACTTC

v_gene: TRBV20-1
abundance: few
d_gene: TRBD1
j_gene: TRBJ1-3
CDR3aa: CSARETGAGNTIYF
CDR3nt: TGTAGTGCTAGGGAGACAGGGGCCGGAAACACCATATATTTT

v_gene: TRBV5-1
abundance: many
d_gene: TRBD1
j_gene: TRBJ2-7
CDR3aa: CASSLGGQGYEQYF
CDR3nt: TGTGCCAGCAGCTTAGGGGGACAGGGCTACGAGCAGTACTTC

v_gene: TRBV19
abundance: NA
d_gene: NA
j_gene: TRBJ1-1
CDR3aa: CASSIQGELTEAFF
CDR3nt: TGTGCCAGTAGTATACAGGGCGAGTTAACTGAAGCTTTCTTT

v_gene: TRBV7-8
abundance: NA
d_gene: TRBD2
j_gene: TRBJ2-2
CDR3aa: CASSSWTSGRAHTGELFF
CDR3nt: TGTGCCAGCAGCTCCTGGACTAGCGGGAGGGCCCACACCGGGGAGCTGTTTTTT

v_gene: TRBV29-1
abundance: many
d_gene: NA
j_gene: TRBJ2-7
CDR3aa: CSVLGTYEQYF
CDR3nt: TGCAGCGTCCTCGGAACCTACGAGCAGTACTTC

v_gene: TRBV6-1
abundance: NA
d_gene: NA
j_gene: TRBJ1-1
CDR3aa: CASTTGHSEAFF
CDR3nt: TGTGCCAGCACCACAGGGCATTCTGAAGCTTTCTTT

v_gene: TRBV9
abundance: few
d_gene: NA
j_gene: TRBJ2-5
CDR3aa: CASSKTNGGETQYF
CDR3nt: TGTGCCAGCAGCAAGACTAACGGCGGTGAGACCCAGTACTTC

v_gene: TRBV18
abundance: many
d_gene: NA
j_gene: TRBJ2-1
CDR3aa: CASSPLRDHEQFF
CDR3nt: TGTGCCAGCTCACCACTTCGGGACCATGAGCAGTTCTTC

v_gene: TRBV30
abundance: NA
d_gene: NA
j_gene: TRBJ1-4
CDR3aa: CAWTTGNDEKLFF
CDR3nt: TGTGCCTGGACTACCGGGAATGATGAAAAACTGTTTTTT

v_gene: TRBV20-1
abundance: NA
d_gene: TRBD1
j_gene: TRBJ1-4
CDR3aa: CSARADRDKYEKLFF
CDR3nt: TGCAGTGCTAGAGCGGACAGGGATAAATACGAAAAACTGTTTTTT

v_gene: TRBV19
abundance: few
d_gene: NA
j_gene: TRBJ2-1
CDR3aa: CASSIDPGGPFSYNEQFF
CDR3nt: TGTGCCAGTAGTATAGATCCTGGCGGGCCGTTCTCCTACAATGAGCAGTTCTTC

v_gene: TRBV5-1
abundance: NA
d_gene: NA
j_gene: TRBJ1-1
CDR3aa: CASIGTLNTEAFF
CDR3nt: TGCGCCAGCATCGGGACATTGAACACTGAAGCTTTCTTT

v_gene: TRBV20-1
abundance: many
d_gene: NA
j_gene: TRBJ2-1
CDR3aa: CSADSLESYNEQFF
CDR3nt: TGCAGTGCTGACTCACTAGAATCCTACAATGAGCAGTTCTTC

v_gene: TRBV18
abundance: few
d_gene: TRBD1
j_gene: TRBJ1-4
CDR3aa: CASSTGSDEKLFF
CDR3nt: TGTGCCAGCTCGACAGGGAGCGATGAAAAACTGTTTTTT

v_gene: TRBV3-1
abundance: many
d_gene: NA
j_gene: TRBJ2-4
CDR3aa: CASSQVGEGRNIQYF
CDR3nt: TGTGCCAGCAGCCAAGTAGGGGAAGGGAGGAACATTCAGTACTTC

v_gene: TRBV5-1
abundance: few
d_gene: TRBD2
j_gene: TRBJ2-5
CDR3aa: CASSRASGHQETQYF
CDR3nt: TGCGCCAGCAGTAGGGCTAGCGGCCACCAAGAGACCCAGTACTTC

v_gene: TRBV30
abundance: NA
d_gene: TRBD2
j_gene: TRBJ2-4
CDR3aa: CAWSPGTSLNTQYF
CDR3nt: TGTGCCTGGAGCCCCGGGACTAGCTTAAACACTCAGTACTTC

v_gene: TRBV5-5
abundance: many
d_gene: NA
j_gene: TRBJ2-7
CDR3aa: CASSSFGDSYEQYF
CDR3nt: TGTGCCAGCAGCTCGTTCGGGGACTCCTACGAGCAGTACTTC

v_gene: TRBV6-4
abundance: few
d_gene: NA
j_gene: TRBJ2-5
CDR3aa: CASAQGMGETQYF
CDR3nt: TGTGCCAGCGCTCAGGGGATGGGGGAGACCCAGTACTTC

v_gene: TRBV20-1
abundance: NA
d_gene: NA
j_gene: TRBJ2-5
CDR3aa: CSARDPAGTEETQYF
CDR3nt: TGCAGTGCTAGAGATCCTGCGGGAACCGAGGAGACCCAGTACTTC

v_gene: TRBV29-1
abundance: NA
d_gene: NA
j_gene: TRBJ1-2
CDR3aa: CSVEGQIDNYGYTF
CDR3nt: TGCAGCGTTGAAGGACAGATAGATAACTATGGCTACACCTTC

v_gene: TRBV7-2
abundance: many
d_gene: NA
j_gene: TRBJ1-5
CDR3aa: CASSPQGTYSNQPQHF
CDR3nt: TGTGCCAGCAGCCCACAGGGAACATATAGCAATCAGCCCCAGCATTTT

v_gene: TRBV4-3
abundance: NA
d_gene: TRBD1
j_gene: TRBJ1-5
CDR3aa: CASSLYDRVNAQPQHF
CDR3nt: TGCGCCAGCAGCCTATACGACAGGGTTAATGCTCAGCCCCAGCATTTT

v_gene: TRBV3-1
abundance: NA
d_gene: NA
j_gene: TRBJ2-7
CDR3aa: CASSPFNGRAYEQYF
CDR3nt: TGTGCCAGCAGCCCGTTCAATGGGAGAGCCTACGAGCAGTACTTC

v_gene: TRBV6-2/TRBV6-3
abundance: many
d_gene: NA
j_gene: TRBJ2-1
CDR3aa: CASSPFYAAYNEQFF
CDR3nt: TGTGCCAGCAGTCCCTTTTATGCCGCTTACAATGAGCAGTTCTTC

v_gene: TRBV27
abundance: many
d_gene: TRBD2
j_gene: TRBJ2-5
CDR3aa: CASSRGSGLAGLQETQYF
CDR3nt: TGTGCCAGCAGTCGCGGGTCGGGACTAGCGGGATTGCAAGAGACCCAGTACTTC

v_gene: TRBV15
abundance: NA
d_gene: TRBD1
j_gene: TRBJ1-6
CDR3aa: CATSRTGQGNSPLHF
CDR3nt: TGTGCCACCAGCAGAACCGGACAGGGAAATTCACCCCTCCACTTT